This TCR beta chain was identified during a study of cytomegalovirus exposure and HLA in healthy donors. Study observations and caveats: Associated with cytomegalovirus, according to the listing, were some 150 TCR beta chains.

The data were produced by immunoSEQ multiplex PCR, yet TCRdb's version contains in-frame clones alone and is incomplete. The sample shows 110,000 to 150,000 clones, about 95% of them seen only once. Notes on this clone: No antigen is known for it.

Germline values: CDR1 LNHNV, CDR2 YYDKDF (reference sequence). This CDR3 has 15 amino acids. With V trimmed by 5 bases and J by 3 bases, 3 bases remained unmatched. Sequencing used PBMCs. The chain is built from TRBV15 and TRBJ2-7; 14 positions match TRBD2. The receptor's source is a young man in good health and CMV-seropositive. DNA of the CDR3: TGTGCCACCAGCGGGGGACTAGCGGGAGACTACGAGCAGTACTTC. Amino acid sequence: CATSGGLAGDYEQYF. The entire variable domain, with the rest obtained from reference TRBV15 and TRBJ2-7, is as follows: DAMVIQNPRYQVTQFGKPVTLSCSQTLNHNVMYWYQQKSSQAPKLLFHYYDKDFNNEADTPDNFQSRRPNTSFCFLDIRSPGLGDTAMYLCATSGGLAGDYEQYFGPGTRLTVT.